One sample yielded the 30 T cell receptor beta chains listed below, sequenced in a study of early T cells in non-severe SARS-CoV-2 infection. From the 5' RACE reads, TCRdb called clonotypes with MiXCR, one entry per CDR3 protein. This table holds tens of thousands of distinct CDR3 sequences, around 4.5% found once. The sample was whole blood. Every receptor here comes from an adult who was a healthcare worker with PCR-confirmed SARS-CoV-2 infection or an uninfected control (not recorded which).

By proportion, this clonotype is medium-sized. The chain uses TRBV19 and TRBJ2-3; no clear D. With 6 bases removed from V and 1 base from J, the gap between germline ends came to 11 bases. The CDR3 sequence is 14 residues long. The germline V gene encodes CDR1 LNHDA and CDR2 SQIVND (reference sequence). The CDR3 reads CASSTTQGTDTQYF. The CDR3 DNA is TGTGCCAGTAGCACCACCCAGGGCACAGATACGCAGTATTTT.

This clonotype was seen ten or more times. DNA for the CDR3: TGCAGCGTGGGACAGGGAAGCGACACAGATACGCAGTATTTT. This translates into CSVGQGSDTDTQYF. The gene calls are TRBV29-1 and TRBJ2-3; 9 bases fit TRBD1. After removal of 6 bases from V and 2 bases from J, the junction contained 6 bases not matched to a gene. Germline lookup yields CDR1 SQVTM and CDR2 ANQGSEA. The CDR3 contains 14 residues.

This clonotype was observed many times. The CDR3 region is CASSLAIGREQALDTEAFF. DNA for the CDR3: TGTGCCAGCAGCTTAGCAATAGGTCGCGAACAGGCGCTTGATACTGAAGCTTTCTTT. This chain links TRBV7-9 with TRBJ1-1, with D perhaps TRBD1 (5 bases). Germline V gene lookup returns CDR1 SEHNR and CDR2 FQNEAQ (reference sequence). The CDR3 covers 19 residues. V lost 0 bases, J lost 5 bases, and 25 bases lay in between.

This clonotype was counted at least ten times. The chain employs TRBV29-1 and TRBJ2-7; TRBD2 is a possible D gene (5 bases). Germline assignment: CDR1 SQVTM and CDR2 ANQGSEA. This CDR3 is 12 amino acids long. V lost 5 bases to trimming and J lost 0 bases, with 8 bases between them. CDR3 loop: CSVRGISYEQYF. CDR3 nucleotide sequence: TGCAGCGTTAGAGGGATCTCCTACGAGCAGTACTTC.

This clonotype was observed at least ten times. The chain carries TRBV29-1 and TRBJ2-5, with D possibly being TRBD2 (6 bases). Trimming stripped 8 bases from V and 1 base from J, with 14 bases between. Germline lookup yields CDR1 SQVTM and CDR2 ANQGSEA. This CDR3 comprises 13 residues. Here the CDR3 reads CSSEGRVQETQYF. In DNA form, the CDR3 reads TGCAGCTCGGAGGGACGGGTCCAAGAGACCCAGTACTTC.

This clonotype has more than one count but fewer than ten. The rearrangement links TRBV27 to TRBJ2-1; the match to TRBD2 covers 9 bases. Trimming cost V 7 bases and J 8 bases; bases outside gene matches: 9. Per germline, CDR1 MNHEY and CDR2 SMNVEV (reference sequence). The CDR3 runs to 14 residues. CDR3 in DNA: TGTGCCAGCATGGAGGCGGGAGGGCCTTATGAGCAGTTCTTC. Translation gives CASMEAGGPYEQFF.

This clonotype has more than one count but fewer than ten. This sequence joins TRBV7-9 and TRBJ1-6; 8 positions match TRBD1. There are 15 residues in the CDR3. Germline values: CDR1 SEHNR, CDR2 FQNEAQ (reference sequence). V shed 3 bases, J shed 8 bases, and the junction held 6 bases outside the gene matches. The CDR3 nucleotides read TGTGCCAGCAGCTTTTCAGGGGGCAACGATTCACCCCTCCACTTT. Amino acid sequence: CASSFSGGNDSPLHF.

This clonotype showed up many times. The rearrangement joins TRBV20-1 to TRBJ2-1, with 9 bases lining up with TRBD2. Germline assignment: CDR1 DFQATT and CDR2 SNEGSKA (reference sequence). V lost 6 bases, J lost 6 bases, and 9 bases stayed unmatched. This CDR3 is 14 amino acids long. The CDR3 sequence is CSALTGAGGNEQFF. For the CDR3, the DNA is TGCAGTGCCCTGACCGGAGCGGGAGGCAATGAGCAGTTCTTC.

This clonotype was found many times. J is TRBJ2-1 and V is TRBV6-1, with a weak D call TRBD1 (6 bases). Between the trimmed V and J ends, which lost 4 bases and 6 bases, there was a span of 13 bases. Germline lookup yields CDR1 MNHNS and CDR2 SASEGT. The CDR3 loop spans 14 amino acids. The CDR3 protein is CASSVRQDINEQFF. DNA for the CDR3: TGTGCCAGCAGTGTACGACAGGACATCAATGAGCAGTTCTTC.

This clonotype was counted a few times. This sequence joins TRBV10-3 and TRBJ2-2; 8 positions match TRBD2. The germline V gene has CDR1 ENHRY and CDR2 SYGVKD. The CDR3 spans 15 residues. The junction had 3 bases not matched to a gene; V was cut back by 2 bases and J by 4 bases. CDR3 DNA sequence: TGTGCCATCAGTGAGACTAGCGGTACCACCGGGGAGCTGTTTTTT. Translation gives CAISETSGTTGELFF.

This clonotype was recorded at least ten times. This chain links TRBV12-3 or TRBV12-4 with TRBJ2-7; D not resolved. The CDR3 covers 11 residues. V was clipped by 5 bases and J by 7 bases, with 9 bases between them. Here the CDR3 reads CASSPGREQYF. Written as DNA, the CDR3 is TGTGCCAGCAGTCCCGGACGTGAGCAGTACTTC.

Many counts were recorded for this clonotype. The rearrangement uses TRBV7-2 and TRBJ2-4, with a weak D call TRBD2 (6 bases). In germline, CDR1 is SGHTA, CDR2 FQGNSA. The CDR3 runs to 16 residues. With 1 base removed from V and 0 bases from J, the gap between germline ends came to 10 bases. The CDR3: CASSLGAGLAKNIQYF. CDR3 in DNA: TGTGCCAGCAGCTTAGGCGCGGGGTTAGCCAAAAACATTCAGTACTTC.

This clonotype was seen repeatedly, ten times or more. The V gene is TRBV6-1, the J gene TRBJ2-7, with a tentative D call TRBD1 (6 bases). Germline loops: CDR1 MNHNS, CDR2 SASEGT. V gave up 6 bases and J gave up 2 bases, with 11 bases separating them. The CDR3 runs 13 residues. CDR3 sequence reads: CASSTGFTYEQYF. In DNA, the CDR3 is TGTGCCAGCAGCACAGGGTTCACCTACGAGCAGTACTTC.

In its sample, this clonotype was seen a few times. The rearrangement joins TRBV18 to TRBJ1-2, with D possibly being TRBD1 (6 bases). V shed 2 bases and J shed 2 bases, with 15 bases lying between them. The CDR3 loop spans 16 amino acids. Germline CDR1 reads KGHSH; CDR2 reads LQKENI. The CDR3 loop is CASSPIIAGENYGYTF. CDR3 nucleotide sequence: TGTGCCAGCTCACCAATTATTGCAGGGGAAAACTATGGCTACACCTTC.

The sample holds a few counts of this clonotype. CDR3 nucleotides: TGTGCCAGCTCACCAATACAGGACGGGGCCTACGAGCAGTACTTC. This sequence encodes CASSPIQDGAYEQYF. V usage is TRBV18 and J usage is TRBJ2-7; D may correspond to TRBD1 or TRBD2 (5 bases each). This CDR3 spans 15 amino acids. Trimming removed 2 bases from V and 2 bases from J, with 13 bases in between. In germline, CDR1 is KGHSH, CDR2 LQKENI.

This clonotype has a count of ten or more. V is TRBV29-1 and J is TRBJ1-2; D unresolved. The CDR3 spans 12 residues. Germline V gene data show CDR1 as SQVTM and CDR2 as ANQGSEA. The V end lost 3 bases, the J end lost 0 bases, and 5 bases lay between the germline ends. DNA for the CDR3: TGCAGCGTTGACAGAGCTAACTATGGCTACACCTTC. It yields the protein CSVDRANYGYTF.

This clonotype was counted many times. This chain links TRBV7-9 with TRBJ1-3; a weak D match, TRBD1 (5 bases). The germline V gene encodes CDR1 SEHNR and CDR2 FQNEAQ (reference sequence). V was clipped by 5 bases and J by 3 bases, with 14 bases between them. The CDR3 totals 15 residues. The CDR3 nucleotides read TGTGCCAGCAGCCCAAAAGTCAGGGTTGGAAACACCATATATTTT. As protein: CASSPKVRVGNTIYF.

This clonotype was seen repeatedly, ten times or more. The chain couples TRBV6-1 to TRBJ1-5; D unclear. This CDR3 is built from 15 residues. The germline CDR1 and CDR2 sequences are MNHNS and SASEGT. Deletions cut 5 bases from V and 5 bases from J, with 16 bases between. The CDR3 region has the DNA TGTGCCAGCAGTCCCCCCCCGGACGGACATCAGCCCCAGCATTTT. Translated: CASSPPPDGHQPQHF.

This clonotype has at least ten counts. The chain employs TRBV4-2 and TRBJ2-7; 12 bases fit TRBD1. V was clipped by 5 bases and J by 2 bases; unmatched bases: 10. This CDR3 is 17 amino acids long. Germline values: CDR1 LGHNA, CDR2 YNFKEQ. The DNA of the CDR3 is TGTGCCAGCAGCTCCCGGGACAGGGGGCTGGAAACCTACGAGCAGTACTTC. It encodes CASSSRDRGLETYEQYF.

This clonotype was counted at least ten times. This chain uses TRBV6-1 with TRBJ2-7, with a tentative D call TRBD1 (5 bases). CDR1 is MNHNS and CDR2 is SASEGT in the germline V gene. Trimming shortened V by 0 bases and J by 4 bases, and 13 bases separated the two germline ends. The CDR3 is 15 residues long. CDR3 sequence: CASSEAWGRSYEQYF. The CDR3 DNA follows: TGTGCCAGCAGTGAAGCTTGGGGCAGGTCGTACGAGCAGTACTTC.

This clonotype was seen ten or more times. The rearrangement joins TRBV3-1 to TRBJ2-1; 7 bases map to TRBD1. The germline CDR1 and CDR2 sequences are LGHDT and YNNKEL (reference sequence). The ends lost 4 bases at V and 10 bases at J; junction bases unmatched: 13. CDR3 size: 15 residues. In nucleotides, the CDR3 is TGTGCCAGCAGCCGGGACAGTGACTACTCAGGAGAGCAGTTCTTC. Translated: CASSRDSDYSGEQFF.

In DNA form, the CDR3 reads TGTGCCAGCAGCTCAAGGACCGGTGAAAAACTGTTTTTT. This sequence encodes CASSSRTGEKLFF. This chain links TRBV11-2 with TRBJ1-4, with D unresolved. CDR3 length equals 13 residues. CDR1 is SGHAT and CDR2 is FQNNGV in the germline V gene. V was clipped by 4 bases and J by 7 bases, with 10 bases between them.

This clonotype appeared a few times. The chain uses TRBV24-1 and TRBJ2-3; maybe TRBD1 (7 bases). The CDR3 is 14 amino acids. Germline V lookup: CDR1 KGHDR, CDR2 SFDVKD. CDR3 nucleotides: TGTGCGGCAAGCGGCGGGGACAGAACAGATACGCAGTATTTT. This codes for CAASGGDRTDTQYF.

This clonotype was counted many times. This chain joins TRBV3-1 and TRBJ1-6; 7 positions match TRBD1. This CDR3 contains 14 residues. Losses at the gene ends were 4 bases for V and 10 bases for J; bases not matched to a gene: 7. Germline V lookup: CDR1 LGHDT, CDR2 YNNKEL (reference sequence). This chain's CDR3 is CASSLRGDRSPLHF. Written as DNA, the CDR3 is TGTGCCAGCAGCCTCAGGGGGGACAGATCACCCCTCCACTTT.

This clonotype was seen a handful of times. The chain recombines TRBV2 with TRBJ1-3, with D perhaps TRBD1 (5 bases). This CDR3 is built from 16 residues. The germline V gene has CDR1 SNHLY and CDR2 FYNNEI. V shed 5 bases and J shed 0 bases, with 14 bases lying between them. CDR3 region: CASSLTGRISGNTIYF. In DNA form, the CDR3 reads TGTGCCAGCAGTCTGACGGGACGGATCTCTGGAAACACCATATATTTT.

This clonotype was recorded many times. V is TRBV12-3 or TRBV12-4 and J is TRBJ2-1; 9 bases map to TRBD2. The J segment lost 15 bases and the V segment lost 5 bases, leaving 14 bases of the junction unmatched. CDR3 length equals 14 residues. CDR3 amino acids: CASSLFGAGGPLFF. In DNA, the CDR3 is TGTGCCAGCAGTCTCTTCGGAGCGGGGGGCCCTCTGTTCTTC.

This clonotype appeared many times. The V call is TRBV29-1, the J call TRBJ2-1, with TRBD1 identical over 11 bases. V shed 6 bases, J shed 9 bases, and the junction held 10 bases outside the gene matches. Germline-derived CDR1 and CDR2 are SQVTM and ANQGSEA. This CDR3 region has 14 residues. CDR3 protein: CSVQDRGRPREQFF. DNA of the CDR3: TGCAGCGTCCAGGACAGGGGGCGTCCGCGTGAGCAGTTCTTC.

This chain uses TRBV11-3 with TRBJ2-3, with 12 bases lining up with TRBD2. J lost 3 bases, V lost 5 bases, and 12 bases had no gene match. Germline assignment: CDR1 SGHNT and CDR2 YENEEA. The CDR3 sequence is 18 residues long. In nucleotides, the CDR3 is TGTGCCAGCAGCGCCTTAGGACTAGCGGGATATAATACAGATACGCAGTATTTT. This sequence encodes CASSALGLAGYNTDTQYF.

This clonotype was seen at least ten times. In DNA, the CDR3 is TGTGCCATCAGTGAAGGACAGGGCTCTGGGGCCAACGTCCTGACTTTC. Translating it yields CAISEGQGSGANVLTF. The rearrangement uses TRBV10-3 and TRBJ2-6; 8 nucleotides line up with TRBD1. Per germline, CDR1 ENHRY and CDR2 SYGVKD. The length of the CDR3 is 16 residues. Trimming took 3 bases from V and 0 from J; bases not matched to a gene: 1.

This clonotype was observed many times. V and J are TRBV15 and TRBJ2-3, with 12 bases lining up with TRBD2. Germline V gene data show CDR1 as LNHNV and CDR2 as YYDKDF (reference sequence). This CDR3 spans 17 amino acids. Trimming at V came to 4 bases and at J to 4 bases, leaving 9 bases not matched to a gene. The CDR3 DNA sequence: TGTGCCACCAGCACGATGGAACTAGCGGGAGGTGCAGATACGCAGTATTTT. Its translation: CATSTMELAGGADTQYF.